This passage covers 10 T cell receptor beta chains from one sample sequenced in a study of T and B cells in COVID-19 patients. BIOMED2 TRB-A/B primer pools were used in multiplex TRB PCR. One entry per CDR3 protein results from TCRdb running MiXCR on the multiplex PCR reads. The repertoire has 6,000 to 9,000 distinct CDR3 sequences, 26% of them found once; the top ten carry roughly 17%. From blood, about 250-550 ng of genomic DNA served as TRB template. The sequenced sample consisted of blood. The receptors come from a human donor with active COVID-19.

The chain joins TRBV6-1 to TRBJ2-6; no definite D call. The CDR3 contains 15 residues. V lost 1 base and J 0 bases, leaving 4 bases between the germline ends. The germline V gene encodes CDR1 MNHNS and CDR2 SASEGT. Written as DNA, the CDR3 is TGTGCCAGCAGTGAAGTTAACTCTGGGGCCAACGTCCTGACTTTC. Protein: CASSEVNSGANVLTF.

This clonotype has a handful of counts. CDR3 protein: CASSQPGLAGSAQYF. CDR3 DNA: TGCGCCAGCAGCCAACCGGGACTAGCGGGGTCGGCGCAGTATTTT. The genes are TRBV4-3 and TRBJ2-3; the match to TRBD2 covers 13 bases. There are 15 residues in the CDR3. CDR1 is LGHNA, CDR2 YSLEER, per germline. The V segment lost 2 bases and the J segment 10 bases; nucleotides outside the gene matches: 6.

This clonotype has only a few counts. The J gene is TRBJ1-1, the V gene TRBV6-5; no clear D gene. The V gene's germline CDR1 is MNHEY and CDR2 SVGAGI. Trimming removed 0 bases from V and 2 bases from J, with 10 bases in between. The CDR3 totals 15 residues. CDR3 protein: CASSYSTAGNTEAFF. Written as DNA, the CDR3 is TGTGCCAGCAGTTACTCGACGGCGGGCAACACTGAAGCTTTCTTT.

This chain links TRBV9 with TRBJ1-3, with no clear D. The V end was cut by 2 bases, the J end by 0 bases, with 6 bases between. The CDR3 has 14 residues. Per the germline V gene, CDR1 is SGDLS and CDR2 is YYNGEE. The CDR3 spells CASSVTDSGNTIYF. The CDR3 nucleotides are TGTGCCAGCAGCGTCACGGACTCTGGAAACACCATATATTTT.

This chain uses TRBV5-1 with TRBJ2-7; D possibly corresponds to TRBD2 (6 bases). The CDR3 has 12 residues. V was pared by 6 bases and J by 5 bases, with 12 bases between. The germline V gene encodes CDR1 SGHRS and CDR2 YFSETQ. CDR3 sequence: CASTSGRHEQYF. In DNA form, the CDR3 reads TGCGCCAGCACAAGCGGGCGCCACGAGCAGTACTTC. Full variable domain (rest looked up from reference TRBV5-1 and TRBJ2-7): KAGVTQTPRYLIKTRGQQVTLSCSPISGHRSVSWYQQTPGQGLQFLFEYFSETQRNKGNFPGRFSGRQFSNSRSEMNVSTLELGDSALYLCASTSGRHEQYFGPGTRLTVT.

By frequency in the sample, this clonotype is medium-sized. This chain links TRBV6-4 with TRBJ2-3; D gene ambiguous. Per the germline V gene, CDR1 is MRHNA and CDR2 is SNTAGT. This CDR3 comprises 13 residues. Trimming pared 2 bases from V and 0 bases from J, leaving 3 bases between. The CDR3 bases are TGTGCCAGCAGTGACGGGAGCACAGATACGCAGTATTTT. Translated: CASSDGSTDTQYF.

The chain is built from TRBV20-1 and TRBJ2-7; the D gene is possibly TRBD1 (7 bases). The V gene's germline CDR1 is DFQATT and CDR2 SNEGSKA (reference sequence). This CDR3 comprises 14 residues. The CDR3 region is CRAPPGEGAGEQYF. CDR3 sequence (DNA): TGCAGGGCCCCCCCCGGTGAGGGGGCGGGAGAGCAGTACTTC.

V usage is TRBV10-3 and J usage is TRBJ2-3; D remains unclear. Germline V lookup: CDR1 ENHRY, CDR2 SYGVKD. The CDR3 has 11 amino acids. Trimming stripped 2 bases from V and 3 bases from J, with 0 bases between. Here the CDR3 DNA reads TGTGCCATCAGTGAGACAGATACGCAGTATTTT. Protein: CAISETDTQYF.

For this clonotype: One base away lies a much larger clone, so this may be a sequencing read error. The gene calls are TRBV30 and TRBJ2-3, with 16 positions matching TRBD2. Germline-derived CDR1 and CDR2 are GTSNPN and SVGIG (reference sequence). The CDR3 is made up of 15 amino acids. In DNA, the CDR3 is TGTGCCTGGAGTCTCGGGACTAGCGGGAGGGATACGCAGAATTTT. Translated: CAWSLGTSGRDTQNF.

This clonotype was detected a few times. The rearrangement uses TRBV6-2 or TRBV6-3 and TRBJ2-2; D perhaps matches TRBD1 (6 bases). Germline V lookup: CDR1 MNHEY, CDR2 SVGEGT. The CDR3 length is 15 residues. V was shortened by 11 bases and J by 3 bases, with 19 bases between the two germline ends. The CDR3 region is CASSGGQTYTGELFF. DNA of the CDR3: TGTGCCTCCTCTGGAGGACAGACTTACACCGGGGAGCTGTTTTTT.